One and the same sample provided the 21 T cell receptor beta chains below, sequenced in a study of shared clonotypes between healthy human individuals. This table comes from immunoSEQ multiplex PCR, and its TCRdb copy is limited to in-frame clones, with some not included. The sample has more than 2 million clones; around 93% are singletons. Cells designated naive CD8 were CD45RO-negative and were positively selected for CCR7, with terminally differentiated effector memory CD45RA+ cells excluded. Sequencing was carried out using naive CD8+ T cells from PBMCs. The receptors stem from a man aged 18-30 years in good health. Some clones in this sample may be carry-over from other donors' samples.

The rearrangement uses TRBV27 and TRBJ2-5; 13 bases align to TRBD2. Germline CDR1 MNHEY, CDR2 SMNVEV (reference sequence). The junction had 3 bases not matched to a gene; V was cut back by 2 bases and J by 3 bases. This CDR3 has 16 residues. The CDR3 DNA sequence: TGTGCCAGCAGTTTAGGGACTAGCGGGGACAAAGAGACCCAGTACTTC. It encodes CASSLGTSGDKETQYF.

This clone was detected only once. This chain's CDR3 is CASSLGTRFEQYF. The CDR3 coding sequence is TGTGCCAGCAGTCTTGGAACTAGATTCGAGCAGTACTTC. The J gene is TRBJ2-7, the V gene TRBV28, with TRBD2 as a possible D gene (5 bases). CDR1 is MDHEN and CDR2 is SYDVKM in the germline V gene. This CDR3 has 13 amino acids. The V gene lost 5 bases and the J gene lost 6 bases, with 14 bases spanning the gap.

V is TRBV4-3 and J is TRBJ2-7; a possible D gene is TRBD1 (5 bases). Trimming took 4 bases from V and 0 from J, leaving 10 bases between them. CDR1 is LGHNA and CDR2 is YSLEER in the germline V gene. This CDR3 has 14 residues. The CDR3 spells CASSPDTGSYEQYF. DNA of the CDR3: TGCGCCAGCAGCCCGGACACGGGCTCCTACGAGCAGTACTTC.

This clone was recorded once. V usage is TRBV30 and J usage is TRBJ2-7, with 9 bases lining up with TRBD2. With 2 bases clipped from V and 5 bases from J, the junction kept 7 bases outside the gene matches. The germline V gene has CDR1 GTSNPN and CDR2 SVGIG (reference sequence). CDR3 size: 14 residues. The DNA of the CDR3 is TGTGCCTGGAGTCTCTTAGCGGGAGTTCACGAGCAGTACTTC. It is translated as CAWSLLAGVHEQYF.

The rearrangement links TRBV28 to TRBJ2-7; 8 nucleotides match TRBD2. Germline CDR1 and CDR2: MDHEN and SYDVKM. The CDR3 is made up of 13 amino acids. The trim removed 7 bases at V and 6 bases at J, leaving 8 bases unmatched. The CDR3 here is CASTPPGGFEQYF. CDR3 nucleotides: TGTGCCAGCACCCCCCCGGGAGGGTTCGAGCAGTACTTC.

The table lists this clone with a count of one. The chain couples TRBV5-6 to TRBJ1-2; no clear D gene. From germline, CDR1 is SGHDT and CDR2 YYEEEE. The V end was cut by 6 bases, the J end by 0 bases, with 6 bases between. The CDR3 has 12 amino acids. The DNA of the CDR3 is TGTGCCAGCACCTTCGCTAACTATGGCTACACCTTC. This encodes CASTFANYGYTF. Based on the CDR3 plus reference TRBV5-6 and TRBJ1-2, the full variable domain is DAGVTQSPTHLIKTRGQQVTLRCSPKSGHDTVSWYQQALGQGPQFIFQYYEEEERQRGNFPDRFSGHQFPNYSSELNVNALLLGDSALYLCASTFANYGYTFGSGTRLTVV.

The chain employs TRBV27 and TRBJ2-7, with 7 nucleotides matching TRBD1. Germline loops: CDR1 MNHEY, CDR2 SMNVEV (reference sequence). The CDR3 runs 16 residues. The V segment lost 6 bases and the J segment 0 bases; nucleotides outside the gene matches: 11. The CDR3 region has the DNA TGTGCCAGCAGCTTCAGTTCCGGGACAGCCTCCTACGAGCAGTACTTC. Translating it yields CASSFSSGTASYEQYF.

This chain links TRBV5-5 with TRBJ2-1; 9 nucleotides agree with TRBD2. The CDR3 is 16 residues long. The V segment lost 4 bases and the J segment 10 bases; nucleotides outside the gene matches: 15. The germline V gene has CDR1 SGHKS and CDR2 YYEKEE (reference sequence). The CDR3 DNA reads as TGTGCCAGCAGCCTGACCGGGGCTAGCGGGATACGGGAGCAGTTCTTC. This encodes CASSLTGASGIREQFF.

The CDR3, as DNA: TGTGCCAGTAGTCTAAAGCGGGGGGTTATCTACGAGCAGTACTTC. It translates to CASSLKRGVIYEQYF. This chain connects TRBV19 to TRBJ2-7, with 9 nucleotides matching TRBD2. Germline lookup yields CDR1 LNHDA and CDR2 SQIVND (reference sequence). The CDR3 is 15 residues long. Trimming took 5 bases from V and 3 from J; bases not matched to a gene: 8.

A word on this clone: Additional DNA sequences in this sample encode the identical CDR3. The rearrangement joins TRBV7-8 to TRBJ2-7; no firm D call. Germline-derived CDR1 and CDR2 are SGHVS and FQNEAQ. The CDR3 consists of 13 residues. V gave up 0 bases and J gave up 2 bases, with 5 bases separating them. CDR3 region: CASSLAGPYEQYF. The DNA of the CDR3 is TGTGCCAGCAGCTTAGCGGGTCCCTACGAGCAGTACTTC. The full variable domain, rest sourced from reference TRBV7-8 and TRBJ2-7, is GAGVSQSPRYKVAKRGQDVALRCDPISGHVSLFWYQQALGQGPEFLTYFQNEAQLDKSGLPSDRFFAERPEGSVSTLKIQRTQQEDSAVYLCASSLAGPYEQYFGPGTRLTVT.

V usage is TRBV7-9 and J usage is TRBJ2-1; possible D gene TRBD2, 5 bases. Trimming removed 3 bases from V and 8 bases from J, with 17 bases in between. Germline values: CDR1 SEHNR, CDR2 FQNEAQ (reference sequence). This CDR3 region has 15 residues. The CDR3 nucleotides are TGTGCCAGCAGCTTGACCGCCGGGGAGAGGGATGAGCAGTTCTTC. This gives the protein CASSLTAGERDEQFF. The full variable domain, in which reference TRBV7-9 and TRBJ2-1 provide the parts outside the CDR3, is DTGVSQNPRHKITKRGQNVTFRCDPISEHNRLYWYRQTLGQGPEFLTYFQNEAQLEKSRLLSDRFSAERPKGSFSTLEIQRTEQGDSAMYLCASSLTAGERDEQFFGPGTRLTVL.

This chain links TRBV29-1 with TRBJ2-7; the D gene is possibly TRBD2 (7 bases). The CDR3 has 17 amino acids. V was clipped by 1 base and J by 2 bases, with 21 bases between them. CDR1 is SQVTM and CDR2 is ANQGSEA in the germline V gene. This CDR3 is CSVEGGGHRFPPYEQYF. DNA for the CDR3: TGCAGCGTTGAAGGGGGGGGCCACAGGTTCCCACCCTACGAGCAGTACTTC.

This clone was found a few times. The chain joins TRBV27 to TRBJ2-3; 7 bases map to TRBD2. Germline values: CDR1 MNHEY, CDR2 SMNVEV (reference sequence). The CDR3 covers 16 residues. V lost 6 bases and J lost 6; bases outside the gene matches: 15. This CDR3 is CASSISTSVAPDTQYF. Here the CDR3 DNA reads TGTGCCAGCAGCATATCTACTAGCGTGGCCCCCGATACGCAGTATTTT.

The gene calls are TRBV27 and TRBJ2-3, with 8 bases matching TRBD1. This CDR3 has 18 amino acids. Looked up from germline, CDR1 is MNHEY and CDR2 is SMNVEV (reference sequence). V was pared by 10 bases and J by 4 bases, with 22 bases of the junction left unmatched. CDR3 nucleotides: TGTGCCACCTCCTTAGAGGTCAGGGGGCGCCTGGGCCCAGATACGCAGTATTTT. Translating gives CATSLEVRGRLGPDTQYF.

The chain has TRBV29-1 and TRBJ2-7; 10 bases fit TRBD1. The CDR3 sequence is 14 residues long. The ends lost 6 bases at V and 3 bases at J; junction bases unmatched: 8. From germline, CDR1 is SQVTM and CDR2 ANQGSEA. Written as DNA, the CDR3 is TGCAGCGTCGAGGGGACAGGGGAACGCTACGAGCAGTACTTC. It codes for CSVEGTGERYEQYF.

The CDR3 DNA reads TGTGCCAGCAGCTCATACGGGACTAGCGGGAGTGGCGAGCAGTACTTC. Translated: CASSSYGTSGSGEQYF. This chain links TRBV7-9 with TRBJ2-7; the match to TRBD2 covers 14 bases. The CDR3 covers 16 residues. Germline V gives CDR1 SEHNR, CDR2 FQNEAQ (reference sequence). J was trimmed by 6 bases and V by 4 bases; bases with no gene match: 8.

This chain uses TRBV7-9 with TRBJ2-1; no reliable D call. Germline V lookup: CDR1 SEHNR, CDR2 FQNEAQ (reference sequence). Trimming pared 3 bases from V and 1 base from J, leaving 10 bases between. The CDR3 is 15 residues long. CDR3 in amino acids: CASSLSVRSYNEQFF. CDR3 nucleotide sequence: TGTGCCAGCAGCTTGTCTGTGAGGTCCTACAATGAGCAGTTCTTC.

The chain has TRBV6-4 and TRBJ2-2; D not resolved. Germline CDR1 is MRHNA and CDR2 is SNTAGT. This CDR3 is 15 amino acids long. The V end lost 0 bases, the J end lost 5 bases, and 10 bases lay between the germline ends. The CDR3 DNA sequence: TGTGCCAGCAGTGACTCGGGTAGCTCGACCGGGGAGCTGTTTTTT. Encoded protein: CASSDSGSSTGELFF.

The V and J genes are TRBV9 and TRBJ2-5, with no clear D. Germline assignment: CDR1 SGDLS and CDR2 YYNGEE. V was trimmed by 4 bases and J by 2 bases, leaving 12 bases between them. CDR3 length: 14 amino acids. The chain's CDR3 is CASSQNSLQETQYF. CDR3 DNA sequence: TGTGCCAGCAGCCAAAATAGTCTACAAGAGACCCAGTACTTC.

This chain joins TRBV15 and TRBJ2-1; unclear D gene. This CDR3 spans 12 amino acids. Germline CDR1 reads LNHNV; CDR2 reads YYDKDF (reference sequence). V lost 2 bases to trimming and J lost 4 bases, with 3 bases between them. The CDR3 DNA reads TGTGCCACCAGCAGAAAGTACAATGAGCAGTTCTTC. This codes for CATSRKYNEQFF.

The V call is TRBV4-1, the J call TRBJ2-7, with unresolved D. Trimming took 0 bases from V and 5 from J, leaving 8 bases between them. Germline CDR1 reads MGHRA; CDR2 reads YSYEKL. The CDR3 totals 13 residues. CDR3 in amino acids: CASSQDATDEQYF. CDR3 DNA sequence: TGCGCCAGCAGCCAAGATGCGACCGACGAGCAGTACTTC.